These 29 T cell receptor beta chains were sequenced from one sample in a study of cytomegalovirus exposure and HLA in healthy donors. PCR employed 60 Vbeta and 13 Jbeta primers. Sequencing used immunoSEQ multiplex PCR; TCRdb keeps in-frame clones, though not all of them. This sample carries over 150,000 clones, approximately 84% of them seen once, and the ten largest clones take 0.38%. The sample consisted of PBMCs. All receptors derive from a boy aged 2 to 10 in good health and CMV-seronegative.

The chain has TRBV7-9 and TRBJ1-2, with D unresolved. This CDR3 has 18 residues. CDR1 SEHNR and CDR2 FQNEAQ come from the germline V gene (reference sequence). V was pared by 4 bases and J by 8 bases, with 29 bases between. CDR3 sequence: CASSSARTDYEGLLGYTF. The CDR3 bases are TGTGCCAGCAGCTCAGCTAGGACGGATTATGAGGGATTGTTGGGCTACACCTTC.

This clone was detected only a few times. Other DNA sequences within the sample encode an identical CDR3. The genes are TRBV5-1 and TRBJ1-3; D is ambiguous. This CDR3 contains 13 residues. The V and J ends lost 0 bases and 4 bases respectively, with 5 bases between them. Germline CDR1 is SGHRS and CDR2 is YFSETQ. The CDR3 loop is CASSLDIGNTIYF. CDR3 in DNA: TGCGCCAGCAGCTTGGACATCGGAAACACCATATATTTT. Using reference TRBV5-1 and TRBJ1-3 for the parts outside the CDR3, the full variable domain is KAGVTQTPRYLIKTRGQQVTLSCSPISGHRSVSWYQQTPGQGLQFLFEYFSETQRNKGNFPGRFSGRQFSNSRSEMNVSTLELGDSALYLCASSLDIGNTIYFGEGSWLTVV.

The sample holds one count of this clone. The chain joins TRBV7-2 to TRBJ1-1; tentatively, D is TRBD1 (5 bases). Trimming took off 0 bases at V and 8 bases at J, with 13 bases between the two ends. There are 14 residues in the CDR3. Per the germline V gene, CDR1 is SGHTA and CDR2 is FQGNSA. The chain's CDR3 is CASSLAISGVEAFF. The CDR3 bases are TGTGCCAGCAGCTTAGCCATATCGGGGGTAGAAGCTTTCTTT.

This chain uses TRBV10-3 with TRBJ1-1, with unresolved D. The germline gives CDR1 ENHRY, CDR2 SYGVKD. V dropped 6 bases and J dropped 0 bases, with 8 bases sitting between them. This CDR3 is built from 13 residues. DNA of the CDR3: TGTGCCATCAGAAAGAGTTTGAACACTGAAGCTTTCTTT. Translation gives CAIRKSLNTEAFF.

The rearrangement links TRBV9 to TRBJ2-3; TRBD2 matches 9 bases. The germline V gene has CDR1 SGDLS and CDR2 YYNGEE. Trimming at V came to 7 bases and at J to 2 bases, leaving 11 bases not matched to a gene. The CDR3 has 16 residues. Here the CDR3 reads CASRGGAGGITDTQYF. CDR3 bases: TGTGCCAGCCGAGGGGGGGCGGGAGGGATCACAGATACGCAGTATTTT.

This sequence joins TRBV9 and TRBJ1-6, with D perhaps TRBD1 (5 bases). Trimming left V 3 bases short and J 11 bases short, with 27 bases between. Germline loops: CDR1 SGDLS, CDR2 YYNGEE. This CDR3 comprises 18 residues. This chain's CDR3 is CASSEHFGRGVKGPPLHF. As DNA, the CDR3 is TGTGCCAGCAGCGAGCATTTTGGACGGGGGGTTAAAGGGCCACCCCTCCACTTT.

V usage is TRBV5-1 and J usage is TRBJ2-6; 7 nucleotides line up with TRBD1. Germline trimming cut 1 base from V and 2 bases from J; bases unmatched to any gene: 6. The CDR3 is 17 residues long. In germline, CDR1 is SGHRS, CDR2 YFSETQ. The CDR3 DNA reads as TGCGCCAGCAGCTTGATGGCAGGGGGTACTGGGGCCAACGTCCTGACTTTC. Its translation: CASSLMAGGTGANVLTF.

V is TRBV7-3 and J is TRBJ2-7; D ambiguous. Per the germline V gene, CDR1 is SGHTA and CDR2 is FQGTGA. Trimming took 2 bases from V and 3 from J, leaving 8 bases between them. CDR3 length equals 13 residues. The chain's CDR3 is CASSLEADYEQYF. The CDR3 region has the DNA TGTGCCAGCAGCTTAGAGGCAGACTACGAGCAGTACTTC.

This clone was recorded once. The chain carries TRBV7-2 and TRBJ2-1, with TRBD2 identical over 9 bases. The CDR3 is 14 amino acids. CDR1 is SGHTA and CDR2 is FQGNSA in the germline V gene. The junction had 4 bases not matched to a gene; V was cut back by 3 bases and J by 7 bases. CDR3 residues: CASSFSGSKNEQFF. DNA for the CDR3: TGTGCCAGCAGCTTTAGCGGGAGTAAGAATGAGCAGTTCTTC. The whole variable domain, remainder taken from reference TRBV7-2 and TRBJ2-1, is GAGVSQSPSNKVTEKGKDVELRCDPISGHTALYWYRQSLGQGLEFLIYFQGNSAPDKSGLPSDRFSAERTGGSVSTLTIQRTQQEDSAVYLCASSFSGSKNEQFFGPGTRLTVL.

The chain recombines TRBV5-4 with TRBJ2-3; TRBD2 agrees at 8 bases. In germline, CDR1 is SGHNT, CDR2 YYREEE (reference sequence). The CDR3 has 18 amino acids. With 4 bases clipped from V and 0 bases from J, the junction kept 13 bases outside the gene matches. CDR3: CASSALAAWGSSTDTQYF. The CDR3 region has the DNA TGTGCCAGCAGCGCACTAGCGGCCTGGGGATCTAGCACAGATACGCAGTATTTT. Complete variable domain (other parts from reference TRBV5-4 and TRBJ2-3): ETGVTQSPTHLIKTRGQQVTLRCSSQSGHNTVSWYQQALGQGPQFIFQYYREEENGRGNFPPRFSGLQFPNYSSELNVNALELDDSALYLCASSALAAWGSSTDTQYFGPGTRLTVL.

The chain combines TRBV29-1 with TRBJ1-2; no clear D. Germline CDR1 reads SQVTM; CDR2 reads ANQGSEA. The CDR3 has 13 amino acids. The V gene lost 1 base and the J gene lost 5 bases, with 11 bases spanning the gap. The CDR3 protein is CSVEGSTPYGYTF. CDR3 DNA: TGCAGCGTTGAAGGGTCAACTCCTTATGGCTACACCTTC.

Concerning this clone itself: The junction and the germline gene differ at one end; a read error may be behind it. V gene TRBV7-7 combines with J gene TRBJ2-7; 7 positions agree with TRBD1. The V gene's germline CDR1 is SSHAT and CDR2 FNYEAQ (reference sequence). The CDR3 has 14 residues. CDR3 DNA sequence: TGTGCTAGCAGCCCCTTAAAACAGGGGTACGAGCAGTACTTC. Translation: CASSPLKQGYEQYF.

The V and J genes are TRBV6-6 and TRBJ2-7; TRBD1 aligns across 9 bases. The CDR3 consists of 12 residues. Germline values: CDR1 MNHNY, CDR2 SVGAGI (reference sequence). V dropped 7 bases and J dropped 3; count of bases not matched to a gene: 1. CDR3 amino acids: CASKDRGYEQYF. The CDR3 coding sequence is TGTGCCAGCAAGGACAGGGGCTACGAGCAGTACTTC.

This chain links TRBV12-5 with TRBJ2-7; 7 nucleotides line up with TRBD1. This CDR3 has 15 residues. Germline CDR1 LGHNT, CDR2 FRNRAP. V trimming: 6 bases; J trimming: 3 bases; junction bases outside the gene matches: 11. CDR3 residues: CASGQTGFRLYEQYF. CDR3 nucleotide sequence: TGTGCTAGTGGGCAGACAGGGTTTAGGCTCTACGAGCAGTACTTC.

The genes are TRBV5-6 and TRBJ2-1, with 8 bases identical to TRBD1. With 0 bases clipped from V and 2 bases from J, the junction kept 7 bases outside the gene matches. Germline-derived CDR1 and CDR2 are SGHDT and YYEEEE. This CDR3 contains 17 residues. CDR3 sequence: CASSLVVGTGPYNEQFF. The CDR3 bases are TGTGCCAGCAGCTTGGTAGTGGGGACAGGTCCCTACAATGAGCAGTTCTTC.

The V and J genes are TRBV5-1 and TRBJ2-5; 7 positions agree with TRBD1. V lost 1 base to trimming and J lost 2 bases; unmatched junction nucleotides: 2. The CDR3 runs 14 residues. CDR1 SGHRS and CDR2 YFSETQ come from the germline V gene. CDR3 nucleotide sequence: TGCGCCAGCAGCTTGCCAGGGGGTCAAGAGACCCAGTACTTC. This sequence encodes CASSLPGGQETQYF.

The chain carries TRBV7-2 and TRBJ2-1; D is perhaps TRBD1 (6 bases). The CDR3 contains 12 residues. The V end was cut by 4 bases, the J end by 9 bases, with 10 bases between. CDR1 and CDR2 from the germline V gene are SGHTA and FQGNSA. The CDR3 loop reads CASSSGVREQFF. The CDR3 nucleotides are TGTGCCAGCAGCTCAGGGGTACGTGAGCAGTTCTTC. Looking up the rest from reference TRBV7-2 and TRBJ2-1 gives the full variable domain: GAGVSQSPSNKVTEKGKDVELRCDPISGHTALYWYRQSLGQGLEFLIYFQGNSAPDKSGLPSDRFSAERTGGSVSTLTIQRTQQEDSAVYLCASSSGVREQFFGPGTRLTVL.

V gene TRBV4-1 combines with J gene TRBJ2-7; weak D call: TRBD1 (6 bases). With 1 base removed from V and 2 bases from J, the gap between germline ends came to 12 bases. Looked up from germline, CDR1 is MGHRA and CDR2 is YSYEKL. The CDR3 covers 15 residues. The CDR3 protein is CASSQVQQGTYEQYF. The CDR3 DNA sequence: TGCGCCAGCAGCCAAGTGCAACAGGGCACCTACGAGCAGTACTTC.

The V and J genes are TRBV9 and TRBJ1-5; 9 nucleotides align to TRBD1. The CDR3 extends over 17 amino acids. CDR1 SGDLS and CDR2 YYNGEE come from the germline V gene. V was clipped by 4 bases and J by 0 bases; unmatched bases: 8. The DNA for the CDR3 is TGTGCCAGCAGCCCGGGACAGGGCGGATATAGCAATCAGCCCCAGCATTTT. This gives the protein CASSPGQGGYSNQPQHF. The whole variable domain, remainder taken from reference TRBV9 and TRBJ1-5, is DSGVTQTPKHLITATGQRVTLRCSPRSGDLSVYWYQQSLDQGLQFLIQYYNGEERAKGNILERFSAQQFPDLHSELNLSSLELGDSALYFCASSPGQGGYSNQPQHFGDGTRLSIL.

This chain uses TRBV5-6 with TRBJ1-2; perhaps TRBD1 as D (6 bases). Germline values: CDR1 SGHDT, CDR2 YYEEEE. The CDR3 runs 14 residues. Trimming stripped 7 bases from V and 4 bases from J, with 17 bases between. The CDR3 here is CASFPIRGGYGYTF. The CDR3 DNA is TGTGCCAGCTTCCCTATTAGGGGGGGCTATGGCTACACCTTC. Full variable domain (remainder filled in from reference TRBV5-6 and TRBJ1-2): DAGVTQSPTHLIKTRGQQVTLRCSPKSGHDTVSWYQQALGQGPQFIFQYYEEEERQRGNFPDRFSGHQFPNYSSELNVNALLLGDSALYLCASFPIRGGYGYTFGSGTRLTVV.

The chain recombines TRBV2 with TRBJ1-4; no definite D call. CDR1 and CDR2 from the germline V gene are SNHLY and FYNNEI. The V and J ends lost 4 bases and 2 bases respectively, with 8 bases between them. The CDR3 spans 14 residues. The CDR3 loop reads CASSVWATNEKLFF. In DNA form, the CDR3 reads TGTGCCAGCAGTGTCTGGGCGACTAATGAAAAACTGTTTTTT.

V is TRBV11-2 and J is TRBJ2-1, with 9 bases lining up with TRBD1. The germline V gene encodes CDR1 SGHAT and CDR2 FQNNGV. V dropped 4 bases and J dropped 9; count of bases not matched to a gene: 7. There are 14 residues in the CDR3. CDR3 amino acids: CASSWAGQGGEQFF. DNA for the CDR3: TGTGCCAGCAGCTGGGCGGGACAGGGAGGTGAGCAGTTCTTC.

The chain couples TRBV13 to TRBJ2-3; 7 bases agree with TRBD1. The CDR3 consists of 15 residues. V shed 6 bases and J 4 bases; nucleotides not matched to a gene: 10. Germline-derived CDR1 and CDR2 are PRHDT and FYEKMQ (reference sequence). The CDR3 reads CASSPLGQSADTQYF. The CDR3 nucleotides read TGTGCCAGCAGTCCTCTGGGACAGTCCGCAGATACGCAGTATTTT. Drawing the rest from reference TRBV13 and TRBJ2-3, the complete variable domain is AAGVIQSPRHLIKEKRETATLKCYPIPRHDTVYWYQQGPGQDPQFLISFYEKMQSDKGSIPDRFSAQQFSDYHSELNMSSLELGDSALYFCASSPLGQSADTQYFGPGTRLTVL.

V usage is TRBV5-1 and J usage is TRBJ2-7, with 10 bases aligning to TRBD1. The CDR3 length is 18 residues. Germline values: CDR1 SGHRS, CDR2 YFSETQ. Trimming removed 5 bases from V and 2 bases from J; junction bases left unmatched: 16. The CDR3 sequence is CASRTEPGQGNGTYEQYF. CDR3 bases: TGCGCCAGCAGGACCGAGCCGGGACAGGGGAATGGGACCTACGAGCAGTACTTC.

The chain employs TRBV4-2 and TRBJ2-7; 13 bases map to TRBD2. Germline values: CDR1 LGHNA, CDR2 YNFKEQ. The CDR3 is 15 residues long. The V segment lost 4 bases and the J segment 4 bases; nucleotides outside the gene matches: 4. In DNA form, the CDR3 reads TGTGCCAGCAGCCCGACTAGCGGGAGGCTTTACGAGCAGTACTTC. Its translation is CASSPTSGRLYEQYF.

This clone was seen a few times. This chain links TRBV5-3 with TRBJ2-6, with D uncertain. TRBV5-3 is annotated as an ORF whose role is uncertain. The CDR3 contains 16 residues. Trimming stripped 3 bases from V and 0 bases from J, with 10 bases between. The CDR3 DNA sequence: TGTGCCAGAAGCTCTCTAGAGTCCTCTGGGGCCAACGTCCTGACTTTC. Residues: CARSSLESSGANVLTF.

The V call is TRBV6-1, the J call TRBJ2-1; 9 bases line up with TRBD2. Trimming cost V 8 bases and J 2 bases; bases outside gene matches: 4. The CDR3 has 14 amino acids. The germline V gene encodes CDR1 MNHNS and CDR2 SASEGT. As DNA, the CDR3 is TGTGCCAGCGCGACTAGCGGCGCCTACAATGAGCAGTTCTTC. Its translation is CASATSGAYNEQFF.

The J gene is TRBJ2-1, the V gene TRBV5-1, with a weak D call TRBD2 (6 bases). CDR3 length: 15 amino acids. Trimming stripped 4 bases from V and 0 bases from J, with 11 bases between. Germline CDR1 reads SGHRS; CDR2 reads YFSETQ. CDR3 sequence (DNA): TGCGCCAGCAGCGCCCAGCGGGCCTCCTACAATGAGCAGTTCTTC. Its protein product is CASSAQRASYNEQFF. The full variable domain, in which reference TRBV5-1 and TRBJ2-1 provide the parts outside the CDR3, is KAGVTQTPRYLIKTRGQQVTLSCSPISGHRSVSWYQQTPGQGLQFLFEYFSETQRNKGNFPGRFSGRQFSNSRSEMNVSTLELGDSALYLCASSAQRASYNEQFFGPGTRLTVL.

The chain has TRBV28 and TRBJ1-1; 8 nucleotides align to TRBD1. Trimming took 3 bases from V and 1 from J; bases not matched to a gene: 4. Germline values: CDR1 MDHEN, CDR2 SYDVKM. The CDR3 sequence is 15 residues long. The CDR3 DNA reads as TGTGCCAGCAGTTTGGCGGACAGGGCGAACACTGAAGCTTTCTTT. Protein product: CASSLADRANTEAFF.